The 25 T cell receptor beta chains in this list originate from one sample, sequenced in a study of human T cells and chemical hapten exposure. MiXCR, applied by TCRdb to the 5' RACE reads, yields one record per CDR3 protein. The table shows 150,000 or so distinct CDR3 sequences, with around 4.1% occurring only once. Whole blood, unfractionated, served as the material for total RNA extraction. The source is a female donor in good health.

This clonotype appeared a few times. The gene calls are TRBV4-2 and TRBJ1-1; D gene ambiguous. Germline V gives CDR1 LGHNA, CDR2 YNFKEQ. Trimming pared 0 bases from V and 2 bases from J, leaving 22 bases between. The CDR3 is made up of 19 amino acids. CDR3 sequence (DNA): TGTGCCAGCAGCCAAGAGACTCTAGGGCCAACTGAGAAAAACACTGAAGCTTTCTTT. Amino acids: CASSQETLGPTEKNTEAFF.

This clonotype showed up many times. This rearrangement joins TRBV4-3 to TRBJ1-2; 9 bases align to TRBD1. Germline loops: CDR1 LGHNA, CDR2 YSLEER. The length of the CDR3 is 17 residues. V dropped 0 bases and J dropped 2; count of bases not matched to a gene: 7. CDR3 nucleotides: TGCGCCAGCAGCCAAGATGGGGGACAGGGTCGGAACTATGGCTACACCTTC. It encodes CASSQDGGQGRNYGYTF.

This clonotype has a handful of counts. The chain is built from TRBV20-1 and TRBJ2-7, with 10 bases lining up with TRBD1. Per germline, CDR1 DFQATT and CDR2 SNEGSKA (reference sequence). Trimming cost V 6 bases and J 5 bases; bases outside gene matches: 7. The CDR3 has 13 amino acids. The chain's CDR3 is CSASRTGGNEQYF. Here the CDR3 DNA reads TGCAGTGCCTCTAGGACAGGGGGGAACGAGCAGTACTTC.

This clonotype was picked up many times. This chain connects TRBV12-3 or TRBV12-4 to TRBJ1-5; 9 positions agree with TRBD1. The CDR3 is 15 residues long. Trimming at V came to 6 bases and at J to 6 bases, leaving 9 bases not matched to a gene. CDR3 residues: CASRSGTGTSQPQHF. The CDR3 bases are TGTGCCAGCAGGTCCGGGACAGGGACTTCTCAGCCCCAGCATTTT.

In this sample, this clonotype turned up many times. The V call is TRBV7-3, the J call TRBJ2-3; D is tentatively TRBD1 or TRBD2 (7 bases each). The germline CDR1 and CDR2 sequences are SGHTA and FQGTGA. V gave up 4 bases and J gave up 8 bases, with 28 bases separating them. The length of the CDR3 is 18 residues. This CDR3 is CASSSSESRGGGPRTQYF. DNA for the CDR3: TGTGCCAGCAGCTCCTCAGAGTCCAGGGGGGGGGGCCCTCGTACGCAGTATTTT.

This clonotype was counted ten times or more. Here the CDR3 DNA reads TGCGCCAGCAGCTTGGGACAGGGAAAATCCTACGCTTTCTTT. Encoded protein: CASSLGQGKSYAFF. The rearrangement uses TRBV5-1 and TRBJ1-1, with TRBD1 matching over 7 bases. The CDR3 loop spans 14 amino acids. In germline, CDR1 is SGHRS, CDR2 YFSETQ. The V segment lost 0 bases and the J segment 11 bases; nucleotides outside the gene matches: 10.

This clonotype was counted at least ten times. The chain has TRBV18 and TRBJ1-6; no firm D call. The V and J ends lost 5 bases and 0 bases respectively, with 20 bases between them. In germline, CDR1 is KGHSH, CDR2 LQKENI. The CDR3 loop spans 19 amino acids. The CDR3 DNA follows: TGTGCCAGCTCAAGGTGGTCTATGGGAGACGGCTCCTATAATTCACCCCTCCACTTT. It yields the protein CASSRWSMGDGSYNSPLHF.

This clonotype was observed many times. The chain links TRBV7-6 to TRBJ1-2, with D possibly matching TRBD1 (5 bases). The ends were cut back, 4 bases at V and 8 bases at J, with 14 bases in the middle. CDR1 is SGHVS, CDR2 FNYEAQ, per germline. The CDR3 consists of 13 residues. This CDR3 is CASSSRDGGGYTF. Here the CDR3 DNA reads TGTGCCAGCAGCTCCCGGGACGGGGGGGGCTACACCTTC.

This clonotype came up many times. One end of the junction varies from germline; a read error may be responsible. The chain carries TRBV7-9 and TRBJ2-6, with 9 bases that match TRBD1. CDR3 length equals 14 residues. In germline, CDR1 is SEHNR, CDR2 FQNEAQ (reference sequence). Here the CDR3 reads CASNDRGWADVLTF. The CDR3 region has the DNA TGTGCCAGCAACGACAGGGGGTGGGCCGACGTCCTGACTTTC.

This clonotype turned up a few times. The rearrangement joins TRBV20-1 to TRBJ2-7, with D perhaps TRBD1 (5 bases). Looked up from germline, CDR1 is DFQATT and CDR2 is SNEGSKA (reference sequence). The CDR3 spans 12 residues. V was trimmed by 3 bases and J by 3 bases, leaving 9 bases between them. The CDR3 protein is CSASPGNYEQYF. For the CDR3, the DNA is TGCAGTGCTAGTCCAGGGAACTACGAGCAGTACTTC.

This clonotype was detected many times. The chain links TRBV18 to TRBJ1-4; 7 bases line up with TRBD1. Germline trimming cut 5 bases from V and 2 bases from J; bases unmatched to any gene: 2. This CDR3 has 14 residues. Germline CDR1 KGHSH, CDR2 LQKENI. The DNA of the CDR3 is TGTGCCAGCTCATCACAGGGGACTAATGAAAAACTGTTTTTT. This translates into CASSSQGTNEKLFF.

This sequence joins TRBV28 and TRBJ2-7; D is possibly TRBD1 (5 bases). Germline V lookup: CDR1 MDHEN, CDR2 SYDVKM. The ends were cut back, 4 bases at V and 3 bases at J, with 19 bases in the middle. The CDR3 extends over 16 amino acids. CDR3 amino acids: CASSSAGQGNLYEQYF. CDR3 DNA sequence: TGTGCCAGCAGTTCTGCAGGACAAGGGAACCTCTACGAGCAGTACTTC.

This clonotype came up many times. The chain uses TRBV19 and TRBJ2-5, with a tentative D call TRBD2 (6 bases). Looked up from germline, CDR1 is LNHDA and CDR2 is SQIVND (reference sequence). Trimming left V 3 bases short and J 2 bases short, with 10 bases between. The CDR3 consists of 14 residues. The CDR3 DNA is TGTGCCAGTAGTATCTTCAGCGGGCAAGAGACCCAGTACTTC. This codes for CASSIFSGQETQYF.

This clonotype came up many times. The rearrangement links TRBV4-3 to TRBJ2-3; 8 positions agree with TRBD1. The J segment lost 4 bases and the V segment lost 1 base, leaving 4 bases of the junction unmatched. From germline, CDR1 is LGHNA and CDR2 YSLEER. The CDR3 loop spans 15 amino acids. CDR3 DNA: TGCGCCAGCAGCCAAGGGCAGGGGGCTGCAGATACGCAGTATTTT. As protein: CASSQGQGAADTQYF.

In this sample, this clonotype turned up a few times. The chain is built from TRBV19 and TRBJ1-1; 7 bases line up with TRBD1. From germline, CDR1 is LNHDA and CDR2 SQIVND (reference sequence). Germline trimming cut 5 bases from V and 2 bases from J; bases unmatched to any gene: 26. The CDR3 length is 21 residues. The DNA for the CDR3 is TGTGCCAGTAGTTCGCGGACAGGCGGCGTGGGACGAAGCCTTAAAAACACTGAAGCTTTCTTT. This sequence encodes CASSSRTGGVGRSLKNTEAFF.

This clonotype was seen ten or more times. This chain uses TRBV6-4 with TRBJ2-1, with 8 bases that match TRBD1. This CDR3 is built from 16 residues. The germline V gene has CDR1 MRHNA and CDR2 SNTAGT. With V trimmed by 2 bases and J by 4 bases, 7 bases remained unmatched. The DNA for the CDR3 is TGTGCCAGCAGTGACGGACTCAGACAGGGGTACAATGAGCAGTTCTTC. Translating it yields CASSDGLRQGYNEQFF.

This clonotype was observed many times. This chain links TRBV20-1 with TRBJ2-7; 7 positions agree with TRBD1. Unmatched junction bases numbered 13, after V lost 4 bases and J lost 7 bases. The CDR3 spans 14 residues. Germline V gives CDR1 DFQATT, CDR2 SNEGSKA (reference sequence). In nucleotides, the CDR3 is TGCAGTGCTACGACAGGGTTTTCTAGGAGGGAGCAGTACTTC. Amino acids: CSATTGFSRREQYF.

Worth noting for this clonotype: Being one base from a much bigger clone, this may be a read error. V usage is TRBV25-1 and J usage is TRBJ2-5; D not certain. The CDR3 sequence is 11 residues long. Per the germline V gene, CDR1 is MGHDK and CDR2 is SYGVNS. Trimming removed 6 bases at V and 7 bases at J, with 9 bases between. The CDR3 DNA reads TGTGCCAGCAGGAGAATGGGGACCCAGTACTTC. Its protein product is CASRRMGTQYF.

This clonotype was counted at least ten times. The CDR3 region has the DNA TGTGCCAGCAGCTTAGCAGGGGGACAGGGGAGCTCCTATAATTCACCCCTCCACTTT. Translated: CASSLAGGQGSSYNSPLHF. The chain couples TRBV11-2 to TRBJ1-6, with 10 bases identical to TRBD1. The V gene end was trimmed by 1 base and the J gene end by 0 bases; junction bases not matched to a gene: 6. The CDR3 runs to 19 residues. CDR1 and CDR2 from the germline V gene are SGHAT and FQNNGV.

A word on this clonotype: A read error may be the cause here, since a much bigger clone is one base away. Likely a read error: the CDR3 ends without its conserved phenylalanine or tryptophan. The chain employs TRBV6-5 and TRBJ2-3, with TRBD2 matching 7 bases. The CDR3 has 16 amino acids. J gave up 0 bases and V 8 bases, and 11 bases lay outside the gene matches. Looked up from germline, CDR1 is MNHEY and CDR2 is SVGAGI. CDR3 in amino acids: CASRTIAGVSTDTQYS. The CDR3 bases are TGTGCCAGCCGAACGATTGCGGGGGTCAGCACAGATACGCAGTATTCT.

This clonotype was seen at least ten times. The chain links TRBV27 to TRBJ1-2, with D perhaps matching TRBD1 (5 bases). Trimming pared 2 bases from V and 4 bases from J, leaving 11 bases between. Germline-derived CDR1 and CDR2 are MNHEY and SMNVEV (reference sequence). This CDR3 region has 14 residues. In DNA, the CDR3 is TGTGCCAGCAGTTTAAAGGGGACCCCCTATGGCTACACCTTC. This encodes CASSLKGTPYGYTF.

Ten or more counts support this clonotype. V gene TRBV10-3 combines with J gene TRBJ2-1; D might be TRBD2 (6 bases). CDR3 size: 13 residues. Germline V CDR1 and CDR2: ENHRY, SYGVKD. V dropped 5 bases and J dropped 10 bases, with 15 bases sitting between them. CDR3 residues: CAISHAPAGEQFF. CDR3 bases: TGTGCCATCAGTCACGCTCCCGCGGGGGAGCAGTTCTTC.

The table lists this clonotype with many counts. The V gene is TRBV4-3, the J gene TRBJ1-3, with D unresolved. The V end lost 0 bases, the J end lost 1 base, and 13 bases lay between the germline ends. The CDR3 loop spans 17 amino acids. Per germline, CDR1 LGHNA and CDR2 YSLEER. CDR3 protein: CASSQERTDLSGNTIYF. Written as DNA, the CDR3 is TGCGCCAGCAGCCAAGAAAGGACCGACCTATCTGGAAACACCATATATTTT.

This clonotype was counted at least ten times. The J gene is TRBJ2-7, the V gene TRBV28; D uncertain. V was pared by 6 bases and J by 3 bases, with 6 bases between. Germline V CDR1 and CDR2: MDHEN, SYDVKM. CDR3 length: 11 amino acids. The CDR3 DNA reads as TGTGCCAGCAGACTCCACTACGAGCAGTACTTC. Translated, it gives CASRLHYEQYF. Full variable domain (outside the CDR3, taken from reference TRBV28 and TRBJ2-7): DVKVTQSSRYLVKRTGEKVFLECVQDMDHENMFWYRQDPGLGLRLIYFSYDVKMKEKGDIPEGYSVSREKKERFSLILESASTNQTSMYLCASRLHYEQYFGPGTRLTVT.

This clonotype was picked up many times. The chain links TRBV2 to TRBJ1-1; D remains unclear. There are 12 residues in the CDR3. V lost 1 base and J lost 6, with 6 bases in between. Germline CDR1 SNHLY, CDR2 FYNNEI. This chain's CDR3 is CASSEVGPEAFF. CDR3 bases: TGTGCCAGCAGTGAAGTTGGCCCTGAAGCTTTCTTT. Filled out from reference TRBV2 and TRBJ1-1, the complete variable domain reads EPEVTQTPSHQVTQMGQEVILRCVPISNHLYFYWYRQILGQKVEFLVSFYNNEISEKSEIFDDQFSVERPDGSNFTLKIRSTKLEDSAMYFCASSEVGPEAFFGQGTRLTVV.